This passage covers 18 T cell receptor beta chains from one sample sequenced in a study of cytomegalovirus exposure and HLA in healthy donors (dated by TCRdb to about 2017). The method was the immunoSEQ multiplex PCR assay. The multiplex PCR relied on a mix of 60 forward primers for TCR Vbeta segments and 13 reverse primers for TCR Jbeta segments. Entries here come from immuneACCESS through TCRdb and include only in-frame sequences with V and J called. Some clones fail to appear in such tables; in the studies checked, an unresolved V gene covers under half of the shortfall, and the cause of the remainder is unknown. This sample is represented by about 160,000 clones; about three quarters of them were singletons. The biggest ten clones account for around 3.1% of the sample. The specimen was PBMCs. All receptors come from a woman aged 45-65 years in good health and CMV-seropositive.

This clone was detected only once. The chain uses TRBV7-9 and TRBJ2-1, with D perhaps matching TRBD2 (6 bases). The V gene's germline CDR1 is SEHNR and CDR2 FQNEAQ (reference sequence). The CDR3 loop spans 13 amino acids. Trimming took 7 bases from V and 9 from J, leaving 16 bases between them. The CDR3 spells CASKWGGPTEQFF. The CDR3 bases are TGTGCCAGCAAATGGGGAGGCCCCACTGAGCAGTTCTTC.

The genes are TRBV2 and TRBJ1-2, with 8 nucleotides matching TRBD1. Trimming at V came to 6 bases and at J to 7 bases, leaving 13 bases not matched to a gene. Germline V gene sequence: CDR1 SNHLY, CDR2 FYNNEI. The CDR3 covers 15 residues. The CDR3 is CASSPLTGASFGYTF. The CDR3 coding sequence is TGTGCCAGCAGCCCCCTGACAGGGGCTAGTTTTGGCTACACCTTC.

This clone was detected only a few times. The chain couples TRBV6-6 to TRBJ1-1; a possible D gene is TRBD1 (6 bases). Germline lookup yields CDR1 MNHNY and CDR2 SVGAGI (reference sequence). The CDR3 totals 16 residues. V lost 0 bases and J lost 3, with 14 bases in between. CDR3 coding DNA: TGTGCCAGCAGTTACTCGGGGGGGCGGTTGGACACTGAAGCTTTCTTT. Translation gives CASSYSGGRLDTEAFF.

V is TRBV5-5 and J is TRBJ2-4; 8 nucleotides match TRBD1. The CDR3 contains 15 residues. V lost 0 bases, J lost 1 base, and 0 bases stayed unmatched. CDR1 and CDR2 (germline): SGHKS, YYEKEE (reference sequence). CDR3 sequence reads: CASSLDRGAKNIQYF. CDR3 nucleotide sequence: TGTGCCAGCAGCTTGGACAGGGGGGCCAAAAACATTCAGTACTTC.

The chain carries TRBV5-8 and TRBJ1-1; possible D gene TRBD1, 5 bases. The V end lost 6 bases, the J end lost 4 bases, and 19 bases lay between the germline ends. CDR3 length: 15 amino acids. From germline, CDR1 is SGHTS and CDR2 YDEGEE. The CDR3 DNA reads as TGTGCCAGCAACCTCAGGGCGTTCAGAATCACTGAAGCTTTCTTT. Residues: CASNLRAFRITEAFF.

This clone was recorded once. The V and J genes are TRBV5-1 and TRBJ2-7; 9 positions match TRBD1. Germline values: CDR1 SGHRS, CDR2 YFSETQ. The CDR3 is 15 residues long. With V trimmed by 6 bases and J by 1 base, 8 bases remained unmatched. CDR3 loop: CASTRDRVESYEQYF. CDR3 in DNA: TGCGCCAGCACCCGGGACAGGGTAGAGTCCTACGAGCAGTACTTC.

The chain recombines TRBV7-2 with TRBJ1-2; 10 bases map to TRBD1. CDR1 SGHTA and CDR2 FQGNSA come from the germline V gene. After removal of 6 bases from V and 4 bases from J, the junction contained 8 bases not matched to a gene. CDR3 length equals 15 residues. The CDR3 sequence is CASSSPGQGTYGYTF. Here the CDR3 DNA reads TGTGCCAGCAGTTCACCGGGACAGGGGACCTATGGCTACACCTTC.

The chain couples TRBV28 to TRBJ2-7, with 9 bases fitting TRBD2. V gave up 6 bases and J gave up 0 bases; unmatched junction bases: 12. CDR3 size: 17 residues. The V gene's germline CDR1 is MDHEN and CDR2 SYDVKM. The CDR3 DNA follows: TGTGCCAGCAGCCGTCGGACTAGCGTACGAAACTCCTACGAGCAGTACTTC. Its translation: CASSRRTSVRNSYEQYF.

This rearrangement joins TRBV7-9 to TRBJ1-5; 9 bases fit TRBD1. J gave up 7 bases and V 1 base, and 2 bases lay outside the gene matches. The V gene's germline CDR1 is SEHNR and CDR2 FQNEAQ (reference sequence). The CDR3 contains 14 residues. CDR3: CASSLGQGGQPQHF. CDR3 sequence (DNA): TGTGCCAGCAGCTTAGGACAGGGGGGGCAGCCCCAGCATTTT. The whole variable domain, filled in from reference TRBV7-9 and TRBJ1-5, reads DTGVSQNPRHKITKRGQNVTFRCDPISEHNRLYWYRQTLGQGPEFLTYFQNEAQLEKSRLLSDRFSAERPKGSFSTLEIQRTEQGDSAMYLCASSLGQGGQPQHFGDGTRLSIL.

In its sample, this clone was seen a few times. The same CDR3 can be traced to other DNA sequences in this sample. The chain joins TRBV7-2 to TRBJ2-3; D remains unclear. Germline V gene lookup returns CDR1 SGHTA and CDR2 FQGNSA. V was shortened by 1 base and J by 0 bases, with 11 bases between the two germline ends. The length of the CDR3 is 16 residues. CDR3 amino acids: CASSLVGGRSTDTQYF. In DNA form, the CDR3 reads TGTGCCAGCAGCTTAGTTGGCGGTAGGAGCACAGATACGCAGTATTTT.

As regards this clone: Different DNA sequences within this sample yield the same CDR3. The V call is TRBV27, the J call TRBJ1-6, with D unclear. The length of the CDR3 is 12 residues. Germline-derived CDR1 and CDR2 are MNHEY and SMNVEV (reference sequence). The germline V and J ends were trimmed by 6 bases and 6 bases, with 6 bases remaining between them. CDR3 in DNA: TGTGCCAGCAGCCCTATTAATTCACCCCTCCACTTT. It translates to CASSPINSPLHF.

There are a few counts of this clone. The chain has TRBV15 and TRBJ2-1; 7 bases match TRBD2. Germline CDR1 LNHNV, CDR2 YYDKDF (reference sequence). This CDR3 is built from 15 residues. The J segment lost 7 bases and the V segment lost 0 bases, leaving 6 bases of the junction unmatched. CDR3 in DNA: TGTGCCACCAGCAGAGAATGGGCCGGGGGGAATGAGCAGTTCTTC. Protein sequence: CATSREWAGGNEQFF. The full variable domain, rest sourced from reference TRBV15 and TRBJ2-1, is DAMVIQNPRYQVTQFGKPVTLSCSQTLNHNVMYWYQQKSSQAPKLLFHYYDKDFNNEADTPDNFQSRRPNTSFCFLDIRSPGLGDTAMYLCATSREWAGGNEQFFGPGTRLTVL.

With respect to this clone: At one of its ends the junction is not consistent with the germline gene, which may arise from a read error. DNA for the CDR3: TGTGCCAGCAGCTTAGCCGGGGGGACTAGCGGGGGAAGGGACTTC. This translates into CASSLAGGTSGGRDF. J is TRBJ2-7 and V is TRBV11-2; 14 bases map to TRBD2. CDR3 length: 15 amino acids. Germline V gene sequence: CDR1 SGHAT, CDR2 FQNNGV.

The chain joins TRBV7-8 to TRBJ2-7; TRBD1 matches 8 bases. The germline V gene encodes CDR1 SGHVS and CDR2 FQNEAQ. The ends lost 6 bases at V and 4 bases at J; junction bases unmatched: 11. The length of the CDR3 is 15 residues. The CDR3 loop is CASRPTGVVAYEQYF. The CDR3 nucleotides read TGTGCCAGCAGACCGACAGGGGTTGTGGCGTACGAGCAGTACTTC.

This chain joins TRBV5-5 and TRBJ1-2; no clear D. CDR3 length: 14 amino acids. V gave up 4 bases and J gave up 4 bases, with 14 bases separating them. CDR1 and CDR2 from the germline V gene are SGHKS and YYEKEE (reference sequence). The CDR3 sequence is CASSPTGFGYGYTF. The CDR3 DNA sequence: TGTGCCAGCAGCCCGACGGGGTTTGGCTATGGCTACACCTTC.

This clone was picked up a small number of times. This sequence joins TRBV7-9 and TRBJ1-2, with 7 bases matching TRBD1. Germline V lookup: CDR1 SEHNR, CDR2 FQNEAQ (reference sequence). With V trimmed by 1 base and J by 6 bases, 5 bases remained unmatched. CDR3 length equals 14 residues. The CDR3 region has the DNA TGTGCCAGCAGCTTAGAGGGGCAGGGGGATGGCTACACCTTC. Protein product: CASSLEGQGDGYTF.

The chain combines TRBV10-3 with TRBJ1-5, with D tentatively TRBD1 (5 bases). This CDR3 contains 14 residues. CDR1 and CDR2 (germline): ENHRY, SYGVKD. V lost 4 bases and J lost 3, with 10 bases in between. The CDR3 protein is CAISGEGANQPQHF. The CDR3 nucleotides read TGTGCCATCAGTGGGGAAGGGGCCAATCAGCCCCAGCATTTT.

This clone was seen more than once but under ten times. The chain has TRBV30 and TRBJ1-1, with D possibly TRBD1 on 6 matching bases. Germline lookup yields CDR1 GTSNPN and CDR2 SVGIG (reference sequence). The CDR3 contains 15 residues. The germline V and J ends were trimmed by 4 bases and 4 bases, with 19 bases remaining between them. The CDR3 sequence: CAWTIGQMGITEAFF. CDR3 nucleotides: TGTGCCTGGACTATAGGACAGATGGGTATCACTGAAGCTTTCTTT. Combining the CDR3 with reference TRBV30 and TRBJ1-1 gives the whole variable domain SQTIHQWPATLVQPVGSPLSLECTVEGTSNPNLYWYRQAAGRGLQLLFYSVGIGQISSEVPQNLSASRPQDRQFILSSKKLLLSDSGFYLCAWTIGQMGITEAFFGQGTRLTVV.